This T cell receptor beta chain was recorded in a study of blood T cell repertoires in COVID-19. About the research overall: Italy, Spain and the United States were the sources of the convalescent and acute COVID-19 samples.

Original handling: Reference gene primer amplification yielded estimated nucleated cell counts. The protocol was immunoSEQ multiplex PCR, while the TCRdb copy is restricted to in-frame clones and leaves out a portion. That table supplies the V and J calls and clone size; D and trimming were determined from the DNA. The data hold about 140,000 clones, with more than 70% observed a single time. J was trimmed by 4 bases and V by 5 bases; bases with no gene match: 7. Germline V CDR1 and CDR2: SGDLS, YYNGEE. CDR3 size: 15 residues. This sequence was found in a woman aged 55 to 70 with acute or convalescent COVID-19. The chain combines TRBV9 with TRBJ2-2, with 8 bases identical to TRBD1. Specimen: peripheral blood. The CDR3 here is CASRPGQGSTGELFF. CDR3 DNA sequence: TGTGCCAGCAGGCCCGGACAGGGTAGCACCGGGGAGCTGTTTTTT.